This T cell receptor (beta chain) was observed in a study of CD8 T cells in ankylosing spondylitis. Comments on this clonotype: Its antigen is currently unknown.

V lost 4 bases to trimming and J lost 0 bases, with 9 bases between them. The CDR3 contains 14 residues. The germline V gene has CDR1 LGHNA and CDR2 YNFKEQ. Quantitative 5'-RACE was performed with molecular barcodes, and it yielded the TCR beta libraries. TCRdb redid the calling of the 5' RACE reads with MiXCR, one entry per CDR3 protein. In the table there are over 700,000 distinct CDR3 sequences, 15% to 20% of which are singletons. Whole-study findings and limits: Prior literature has documented some motif variants in synovial fluid and blood from reactive arthritis. Researchers reportedly found disease-linked clones significantly enriched in matched ankylosing spondylitis synovial fluid. Disease-linked clones had a CD8+ phenotype and relatively low frequency in peripheral blood. One TCR beta motif, made up of roughly 8 highly homologous variants, appeared characteristic of ankylosing spondylitis blood.

This receptor was identified in a male donor with ankylosing spondylitis. The sample taken for sequencing was blood, either unsorted or a sorted T cell fraction (not recorded which). The rearrangement uses TRBV4-2 and TRBJ1-1; D is unresolved. The CDR3 coding sequence is TGTGCCAGCAGCCCCGGGTTCCTGAACACTGAAGCTTTCTTT. The encoded protein is CASSPGFLNTEAFF.